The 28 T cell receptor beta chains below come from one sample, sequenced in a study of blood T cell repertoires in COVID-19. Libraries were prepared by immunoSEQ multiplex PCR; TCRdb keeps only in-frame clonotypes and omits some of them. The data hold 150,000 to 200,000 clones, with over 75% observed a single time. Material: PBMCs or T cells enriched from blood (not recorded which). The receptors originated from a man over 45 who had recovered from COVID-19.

The CDR3 protein is CASALLTDTQYF. The CDR3 coding sequence is TGTGCCAGCGCACTACTCACAGATACGCAGTATTTT. The chain joins TRBV6-5 to TRBJ2-3; D is unclear. CDR1 and CDR2 from the germline V gene are MNHEY and SVGAGI. The CDR3 is 12 residues long. Trimming shortened V by 8 bases and J by 2 bases, and 8 bases separated the two germline ends.

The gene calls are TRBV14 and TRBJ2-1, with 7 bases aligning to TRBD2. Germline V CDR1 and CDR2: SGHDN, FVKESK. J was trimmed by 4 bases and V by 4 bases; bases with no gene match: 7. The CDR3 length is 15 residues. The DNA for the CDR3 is TGTGCCAGCAGCCTCCTCCCCGGGGGGTACAATGAGCAGTTCTTC. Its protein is CASSLLPGGYNEQFF.

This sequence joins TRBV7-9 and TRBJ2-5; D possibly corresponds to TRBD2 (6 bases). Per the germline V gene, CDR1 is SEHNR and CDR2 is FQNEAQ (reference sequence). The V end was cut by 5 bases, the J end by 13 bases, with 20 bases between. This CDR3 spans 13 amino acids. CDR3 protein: CASSVDSREYRYF. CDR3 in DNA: TGTGCCAGCAGCGTAGATAGTCGGGAGTATCGGTACTTC.

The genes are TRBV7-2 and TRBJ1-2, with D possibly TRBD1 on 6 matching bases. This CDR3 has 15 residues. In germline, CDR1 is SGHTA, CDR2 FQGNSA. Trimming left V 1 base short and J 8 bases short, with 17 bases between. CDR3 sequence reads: CASSLEAGRGRGYTF. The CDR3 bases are TGTGCCAGCAGCTTAGAGGCAGGGAGGGGGAGGGGCTACACCTTC.

CDR3: CASSSPGGTQYF. The CDR3 region has the DNA TGTGCCAGCAGCTCCCCAGGGGGGACGCAGTATTTT. The chain has TRBV7-3 and TRBJ2-3; D might be TRBD1 (7 bases). This CDR3 spans 12 amino acids. Germline lookup yields CDR1 SGHTA and CDR2 FQGTGA. V dropped 4 bases and J dropped 9 bases, with 11 bases sitting between them.

The CDR3 here is CASTLRGTGGWVTEAFF. The DNA of the CDR3 is TGTGCCAGCACCCTAAGGGGGACAGGGGGTTGGGTCACTGAAGCTTTCTTT. The V gene is TRBV27, the J gene TRBJ1-1; 11 nucleotides line up with TRBD1. The CDR3 extends over 17 amino acids. V lost 7 bases, J lost 4 bases, and 14 bases stayed unmatched. CDR1 is MNHEY, CDR2 SMNVEV, per germline (reference sequence).

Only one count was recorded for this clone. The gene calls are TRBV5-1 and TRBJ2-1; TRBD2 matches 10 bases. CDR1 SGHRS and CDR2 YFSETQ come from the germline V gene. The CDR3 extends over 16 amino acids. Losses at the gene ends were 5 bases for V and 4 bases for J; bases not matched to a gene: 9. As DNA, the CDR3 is TGCGCCAGCAGGAGAGGCCTAGCGGGAGAGTACAATGAGCAGTTCTTC. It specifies CASRRGLAGEYNEQFF.

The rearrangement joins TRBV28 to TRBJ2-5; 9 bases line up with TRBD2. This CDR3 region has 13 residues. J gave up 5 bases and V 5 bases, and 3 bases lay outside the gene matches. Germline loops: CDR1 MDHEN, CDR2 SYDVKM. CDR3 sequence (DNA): TGTGCCAGCAGTCCAAGCGGGGGGGAGACCCAGTACTTC. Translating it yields CASSPSGGETQYF.

CDR3 bases: TGTGCCAGCAGGACAGGAGAGGCTGGAAACACCATATATTTT. It codes for CASRTGEAGNTIYF. V and J are TRBV19 and TRBJ1-3; 7 nucleotides align to TRBD1. The CDR3 consists of 14 residues. CDR1 and CDR2 (germline): LNHDA, SQIVND (reference sequence). V trimming: 9 bases; J trimming: 2 bases; junction bases outside the gene matches: 7.

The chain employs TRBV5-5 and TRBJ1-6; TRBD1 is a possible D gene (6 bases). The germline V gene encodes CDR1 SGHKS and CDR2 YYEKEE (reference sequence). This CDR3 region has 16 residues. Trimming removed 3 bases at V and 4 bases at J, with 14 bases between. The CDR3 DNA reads TGTGCCAGCAGCTCACAGGGCAGATTGTATAATTCACCCCTCCACTTT. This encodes CASSSQGRLYNSPLHF.

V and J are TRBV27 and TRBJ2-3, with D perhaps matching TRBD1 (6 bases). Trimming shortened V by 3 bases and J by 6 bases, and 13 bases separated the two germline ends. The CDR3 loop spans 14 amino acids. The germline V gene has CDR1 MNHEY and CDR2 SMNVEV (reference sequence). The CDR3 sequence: CASSFWGLGDTQYF. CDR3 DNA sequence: TGTGCCAGCAGTTTCTGGGGGCTCGGCGATACGCAGTATTTT.

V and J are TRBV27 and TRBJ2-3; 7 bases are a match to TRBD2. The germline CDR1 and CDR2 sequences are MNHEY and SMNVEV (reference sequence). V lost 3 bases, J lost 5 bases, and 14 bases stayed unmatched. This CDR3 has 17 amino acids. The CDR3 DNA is TGTGCCAGCAGTTTGGCCCCCCCTAGCGGCGCGGGAGATACGCAGTATTTT. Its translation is CASSLAPPSGAGDTQYF.

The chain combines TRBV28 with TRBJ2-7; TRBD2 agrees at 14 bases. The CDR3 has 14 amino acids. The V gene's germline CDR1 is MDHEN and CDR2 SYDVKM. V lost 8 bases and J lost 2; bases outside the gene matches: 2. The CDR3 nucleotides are TGTGCCAGCTTGGGACTAGCGGGGGCCTACGAGCAGTACTTC. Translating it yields CASLGLAGAYEQYF. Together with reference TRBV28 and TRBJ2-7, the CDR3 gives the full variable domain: DVKVTQSSRYLVKRTGEKVFLECVQDMDHENMFWYRQDPGLGLRLIYFSYDVKMKEKGDIPEGYSVSREKKERFSLILESASTNQTSMYLCASLGLAGAYEQYFGPGTRLTVT.

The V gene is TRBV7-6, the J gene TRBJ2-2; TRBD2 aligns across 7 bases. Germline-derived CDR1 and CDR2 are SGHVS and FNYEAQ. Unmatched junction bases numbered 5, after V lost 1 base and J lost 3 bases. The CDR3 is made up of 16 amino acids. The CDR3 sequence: CASSLGTRLDTGELFF. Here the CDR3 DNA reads TGTGCCAGCAGCTTAGGGACTAGACTCGACACCGGGGAGCTGTTTTTT.

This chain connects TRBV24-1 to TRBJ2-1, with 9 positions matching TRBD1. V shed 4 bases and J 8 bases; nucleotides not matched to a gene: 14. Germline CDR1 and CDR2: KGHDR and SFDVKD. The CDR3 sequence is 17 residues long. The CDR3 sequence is CATSEGPGTGSTHEQFF. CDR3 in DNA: TGTGCCACCAGTGAAGGACCCGGGACAGGGTCGACCCATGAGCAGTTCTTC.

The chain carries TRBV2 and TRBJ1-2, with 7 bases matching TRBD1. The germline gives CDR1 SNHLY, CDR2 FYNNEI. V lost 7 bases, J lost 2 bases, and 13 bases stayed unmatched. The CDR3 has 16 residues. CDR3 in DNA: TGTGCCAGCATCTCGGTCCGGCACAGGGGCAACTATGGCTACACCTTC. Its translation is CASISVRHRGNYGYTF. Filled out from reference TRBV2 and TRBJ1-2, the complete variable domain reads EPEVTQTPSHQVTQMGQEVILRCVPISNHLYFYWYRQILGQKVEFLVSFYNNEISEKSEIFDDQFSVERPDGSNFTLKIRSTKLEDSAMYFCASISVRHRGNYGYTFGSGTRLTVV.

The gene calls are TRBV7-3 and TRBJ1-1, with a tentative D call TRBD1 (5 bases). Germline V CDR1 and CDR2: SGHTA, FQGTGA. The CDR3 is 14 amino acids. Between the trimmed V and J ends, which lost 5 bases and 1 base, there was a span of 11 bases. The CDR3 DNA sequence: TGTGCCAGCAGCGCTACCGGGGGGAACACTGAAGCTTTCTTT. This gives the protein CASSATGGNTEAFF. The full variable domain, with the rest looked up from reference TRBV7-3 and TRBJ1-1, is GAGVSQTPSNKVTEKGKYVELRCDPISGHTALYWYRQSLGQGPEFLIYFQGTGAADDSGLPNDRFFAVRPEGSVSTLKIQRTERGDSAVYLCASSATGGNTEAFFGQGTRLTVV.

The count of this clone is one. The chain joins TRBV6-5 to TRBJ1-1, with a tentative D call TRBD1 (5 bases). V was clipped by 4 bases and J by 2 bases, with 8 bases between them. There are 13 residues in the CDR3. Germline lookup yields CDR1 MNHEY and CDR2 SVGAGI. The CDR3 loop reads CASSSTGNTEAFF. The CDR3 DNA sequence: TGTGCCAGCAGTTCCACAGGTAACACTGAAGCTTTCTTT.

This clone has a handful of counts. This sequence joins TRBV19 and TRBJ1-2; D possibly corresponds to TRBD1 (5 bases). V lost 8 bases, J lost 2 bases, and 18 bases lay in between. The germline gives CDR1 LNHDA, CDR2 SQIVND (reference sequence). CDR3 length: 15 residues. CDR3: CASFGWADRNYGYTF. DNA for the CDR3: TGTGCCAGTTTTGGGTGGGCAGACAGAAACTATGGCTACACCTTC.

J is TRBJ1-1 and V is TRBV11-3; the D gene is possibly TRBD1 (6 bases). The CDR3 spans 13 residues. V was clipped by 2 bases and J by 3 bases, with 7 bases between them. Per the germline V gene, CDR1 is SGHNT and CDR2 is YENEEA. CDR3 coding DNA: TGTGCCAGCAGCTTAAACAGGGACACTGAAGCTTTCTTT. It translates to CASSLNRDTEAFF.

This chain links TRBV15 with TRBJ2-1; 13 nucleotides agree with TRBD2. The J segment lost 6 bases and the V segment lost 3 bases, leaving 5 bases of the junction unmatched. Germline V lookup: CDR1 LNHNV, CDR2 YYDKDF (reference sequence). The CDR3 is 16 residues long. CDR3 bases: TGTGCCACCAGCAGGTCACTAGCGGGGGGGAGCAATGAGCAGTTCTTC. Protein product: CATSRSLAGGSNEQFF.

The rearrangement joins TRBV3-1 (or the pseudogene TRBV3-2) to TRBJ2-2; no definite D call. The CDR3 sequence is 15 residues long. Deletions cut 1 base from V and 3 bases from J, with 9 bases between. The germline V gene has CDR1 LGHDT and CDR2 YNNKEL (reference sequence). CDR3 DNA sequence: TGTGCCAGCAGCCAAGCCCAGTTGCACACCGGGGAGCTGTTTTTT. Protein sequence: CASSQAQLHTGELFF.

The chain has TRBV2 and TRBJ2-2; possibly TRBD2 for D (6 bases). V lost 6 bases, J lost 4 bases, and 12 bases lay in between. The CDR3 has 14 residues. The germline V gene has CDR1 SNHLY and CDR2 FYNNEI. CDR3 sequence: CASSKTSSTGELFF. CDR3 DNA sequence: TGTGCCAGCAGCAAGACTAGTTCCACCGGGGAGCTGTTTTTT.

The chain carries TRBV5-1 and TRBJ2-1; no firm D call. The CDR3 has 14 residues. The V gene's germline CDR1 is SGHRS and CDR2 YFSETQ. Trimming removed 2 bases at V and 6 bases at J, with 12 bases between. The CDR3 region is CASSFSSVLNEQFF. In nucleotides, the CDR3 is TGCGCCAGCAGCTTTTCGTCGGTCCTCAATGAGCAGTTCTTC.

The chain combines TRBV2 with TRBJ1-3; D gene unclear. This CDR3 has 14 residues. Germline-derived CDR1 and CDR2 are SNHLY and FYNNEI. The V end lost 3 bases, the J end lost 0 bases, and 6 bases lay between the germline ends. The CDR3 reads CASSEKLSGNTIYF. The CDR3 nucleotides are TGTGCCAGCAGTGAGAAGCTCTCTGGAAACACCATATATTTT.

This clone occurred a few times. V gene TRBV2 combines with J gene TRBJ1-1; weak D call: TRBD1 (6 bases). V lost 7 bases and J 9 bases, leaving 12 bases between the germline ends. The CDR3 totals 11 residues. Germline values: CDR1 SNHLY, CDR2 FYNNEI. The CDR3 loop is CASNLGGQAFF. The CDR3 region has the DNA TGTGCCAGCAATCTCGGGGGGCAAGCTTTCTTT. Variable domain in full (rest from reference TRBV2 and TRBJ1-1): EPEVTQTPSHQVTQMGQEVILRCVPISNHLYFYWYRQILGQKVEFLVSFYNNEISEKSEIFDDQFSVERPDGSNFTLKIRSTKLEDSAMYFCASNLGGQAFFGQGTRLTVV.

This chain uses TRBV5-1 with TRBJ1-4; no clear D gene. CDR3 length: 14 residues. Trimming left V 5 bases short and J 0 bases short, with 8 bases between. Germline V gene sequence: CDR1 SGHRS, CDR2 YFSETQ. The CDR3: CASRRDATNEKLFF. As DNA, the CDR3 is TGCGCCAGCAGGCGGGATGCAACTAATGAAAAACTGTTTTTT.

CDR3: CASSKDGTVSYNEQFF. CDR3 nucleotides: TGTGCCAGCAGCAAAGATGGGACAGTCTCCTACAATGAGCAGTTCTTC. This sequence joins TRBV21-1 and TRBJ2-1; the table's D call, TRBD1, was not checked against the DNA. TRBV21-1 is a pseudogene segment. This CDR3 is built from 16 residues.